Following are 6 T cell receptor beta chains from one sample sequenced in a study of blood T cells in healthy people across ages. A J-beta primer mix and a sample-barcoded 5' primer were used in a second PCR of about 7 to 12 cycles. MiXCR, run by TCRdb on the 5' RACE reads, gives a single entry per CDR3 protein. The sample includes about 1.1 million distinct CDR3 sequences, 35% to 45% of them seen just once. Sequenced input: blood. The receptors here all came from a young man in good health.

The rearrangement joins TRBV4-3 to TRBJ1-6; D is possibly TRBD1 (5 bases). The CDR3 is 16 amino acids. Per germline, CDR1 LGHNA and CDR2 YSLEER. V was pared by 1 base and J by 4 bases, with 11 bases between. In DNA, the CDR3 is TGCGCCAGCAGCCAAGGAGGCACAGGTTATAATTCACCCCTCCACTTT. Translation gives CASSQGGTGYNSPLHF.

The rearrangement joins TRBV2 to TRBJ2-5, with 7 bases that match TRBD1. J was trimmed by 11 bases and V by 8 bases; bases with no gene match: 11. Germline assignment: CDR1 SNHLY and CDR2 FYNNEI. The CDR3 totals 12 residues. The chain's CDR3 is CASGQVRNEQYF. In nucleotides, the CDR3 is TGTGCCAGCGGACAGGTCAGAAATGAGCAGTACTTC.

The CDR3 DNA reads TGTGCCAGCAGAGGGGACGGATCTAACTATGGCTACACCTTC. Translating gives CASRGDGSNYGYTF. The chain has TRBV9 and TRBJ1-2, with a tentative D call TRBD1 (5 bases). CDR1 SGDLS and CDR2 YYNGEE come from the germline V gene. The CDR3 runs to 14 residues. Trimming shortened V by 5 bases and J by 0 bases, and 11 bases separated the two germline ends.

The V gene is TRBV12-3 or TRBV12-4, the J gene TRBJ2-5, with D uncertain. The better agreement between TRBJ2-7 and the DNA end casts doubt on the J call. The CDR3 sequence is 12 residues long. The CDR3 sequence is CASSFGAYEQYF. Here the CDR3 DNA reads TGTGCCAGCAGTTTCGGAGCCTACGAGCAGTACTTC.

At least ten counts were recorded for this clonotype. The rearrangement uses TRBV12-3 or TRBV12-4 and TRBJ1-6; a weak D match, TRBD1 (5 bases). The V gene lost 3 bases and the J gene lost 0 bases, with 6 bases spanning the gap. The length of the CDR3 is 15 residues. CDR3 loop: CASSLRGSYNSPLHF. The CDR3 DNA is TGTGCCAGCAGTTTGAGGGGCTCCTATAATTCACCCCTCCACTTT.

This clonotype was seen only a few times. The rearrangement links TRBV11-2 to TRBJ1-2, with 7 positions matching TRBD1. V shed 0 bases, J shed 6 bases, and the junction held 4 bases outside the gene matches. Germline values: CDR1 SGHAT, CDR2 FQNNGV. This CDR3 has 14 residues. The CDR3 spells CASSLEGTVNGYTF. For the CDR3, the DNA is TGTGCCAGCAGCTTAGAGGGGACAGTGAATGGCTACACCTTC.